Below, 21 T cell receptor beta chains from the same sample are listed, as sequenced in a study of CD8+ T cells in alopecia areata. The sequencing template was cDNA reverse transcribed from extracted RNA. The data were produced by immunoSEQ multiplex PCR, yet TCRdb's version contains in-frame clones alone and is incomplete. The sample lists around 210,000 clones, about three fifths occurring once. The treatment denotes: oral pan-JAK inhibitor, 5-10 mg twice daily. The sequencing here drew on CD4+ T cells sorted from blood, taken at week 4, from a patient treated with tofacitinib. These TCRs come from a human donor with alopecia areata.

This rearrangement joins TRBV11-3 to TRBJ2-6, with D hard to call. This CDR3 has 17 residues. V lost 3 bases, J lost 2 bases, and 14 bases lay in between. CDR1 and CDR2 from the germline V gene are SGHNT and YENEEA. This CDR3 reads CASSFAQFGAGANVLTF. Here the CDR3 DNA reads TGTGCCAGCAGCTTCGCCCAGTTTGGGGCTGGGGCCAACGTCCTGACTTTC.

The rearrangement uses TRBV11-2 and TRBJ2-1; D might be TRBD1 or TRBD2, each matching 5 bases. Germline V gene data show CDR1 as SGHAT and CDR2 as FQNNGV. Between the trimmed V and J ends, which lost 2 bases and 14 bases, there was a span of 10 bases. The CDR3 contains 11 residues. The CDR3 bases are TGTGCCAGCAGCTTAAACGGGGACGAGTTCTTC. It codes for CASSLNGDEFF.

The chain combines TRBV29-1 with TRBJ1-5, with 8 bases identical to TRBD1. The CDR3 length is 13 residues. The V and J ends lost 4 bases and 3 bases, in that order; junction bases with no gene match: 2. The germline CDR1 and CDR2 sequences are SQVTM and ANQGSEA. The CDR3 loop reads CSVGQGNNQPQHF. CDR3 sequence (DNA): TGCAGCGTTGGACAGGGGAACAATCAGCCCCAGCATTTT.

This clone showed up just a few times. This chain connects TRBV12-5 to TRBJ1-2; TRBD1 aligns across 8 bases. The CDR3 contains 14 residues. Germline V lookup: CDR1 LGHNT, CDR2 FRNRAP. The J segment lost 6 bases and the V segment lost 5 bases, leaving 8 bases of the junction unmatched. The CDR3 coding sequence is TGTGCTAGTGGTACCTACGACAGGGGAAATGGCTACACCTTC. It is translated as CASGTYDRGNGYTF.

This clone was seen a few times. The V call is TRBV30, the J call TRBJ1-1; tentative D call: TRBD1 (5 bases). The CDR3 is 12 amino acids. CDR1 is GTSNPN and CDR2 is SVGIG in the germline V gene (reference sequence). Trimming took 2 bases from V and 8 from J, leaving 12 bases between them. CDR3 sequence: CAWSWGNSEAFF. The DNA of the CDR3 is TGTGCCTGGAGTTGGGGCAATTCAGAAGCTTTCTTT.

There are a few counts of this clone. The chain combines TRBV2 with TRBJ2-7, with TRBD1 as a possible D gene (6 bases). V dropped 8 bases and J dropped 2 bases, with 16 bases sitting between them. The CDR3 runs 14 residues. CDR1 is SNHLY, CDR2 FYNNEI, per germline. The CDR3 here is CASRRGSSPYEQYF. DNA for the CDR3: TGTGCCAGCCGAAGGGGGAGTTCCCCCTACGAGCAGTACTTC.

V gene TRBV7-9 combines with J gene TRBJ2-1, with a weak D call TRBD2 (6 bases). Deletions cut 2 bases from V and 6 bases from J, with 14 bases between. CDR1 SEHNR and CDR2 FQNEAQ come from the germline V gene (reference sequence). This CDR3 is 15 amino acids long. In DNA, the CDR3 is TGTGCCAGCAGCTTAACGACTAGACCCTCCAATGAGCAGTTCTTC. It yields the protein CASSLTTRPSNEQFF.

J is TRBJ1-6 and V is TRBV2, with 7 positions matching TRBD1. Looked up from germline, CDR1 is SNHLY and CDR2 is FYNNEI. CDR3 length: 15 amino acids. Unmatched junction bases numbered 9, after V lost 6 bases and J lost 7 bases. CDR3 DNA: TGTGCCAGCAGGGGACCGGACAGGCTGAATTCACCCCTCCACTTT. Amino acid sequence: CASRGPDRLNSPLHF.

This chain uses TRBV27 with TRBJ1-4, with D maybe TRBD1 (5 bases). Trimming removed 5 bases from V and 5 bases from J, with 15 bases in between. Germline lookup yields CDR1 MNHEY and CDR2 SMNVEV (reference sequence). The CDR3 spans 15 residues. For the CDR3, the DNA is TGTGCCAGCAGTCCATCCGGGACTCCCAATGAAAAACTGTTTTTT. It encodes CASSPSGTPNEKLFF.

The V gene is TRBV7-9, the J gene TRBJ2-4; D remains unclear. The V and J ends lost 6 bases and 1 base respectively, with 7 bases between them. Germline-derived CDR1 and CDR2 are SEHNR and FQNEAQ (reference sequence). This CDR3 spans 13 amino acids. CDR3 in amino acids: CASRGFAKNIQYF. DNA of the CDR3: TGTGCCAGCAGAGGGTTCGCCAAAAACATTCAGTACTTC.

The rearrangement joins TRBV5-6 to TRBJ1-2; TRBD1 matches at 9 bases. Germline V lookup: CDR1 SGHDT, CDR2 YYEEEE. J was trimmed by 4 bases and V by 4 bases; bases with no gene match: 8. The CDR3 is made up of 15 amino acids. CDR3: CASSTGQGRSYGYTF. Here the CDR3 DNA reads TGTGCCAGCAGCACGGGACAGGGAAGGAGCTATGGCTACACCTTC. The full variable domain, with the rest looked up from reference TRBV5-6 and TRBJ1-2, is DAGVTQSPTHLIKTRGQQVTLRCSPKSGHDTVSWYQQALGQGPQFIFQYYEEEERQRGNFPDRFSGHQFPNYSSELNVNALLLGDSALYLCASSTGQGRSYGYTFGSGTRLTVV.

This chain uses TRBV7-2 with TRBJ2-7, with TRBD2 matching over 12 bases. The CDR3 runs to 14 residues. The germline CDR1 and CDR2 sequences are SGHTA and FQGNSA. V gave up 5 bases and J gave up 6 bases; unmatched junction bases: 5. CDR3 protein: CASSASGGAVEQYF. The CDR3 DNA follows: TGTGCCAGCAGCGCTAGCGGGGGGGCCGTCGAGCAGTACTTC. The full variable domain, rest sourced from reference TRBV7-2 and TRBJ2-7, is GAGVSQSPSNKVTEKGKDVELRCDPISGHTALYWYRQSLGQGLEFLIYFQGNSAPDKSGLPSDRFSAERTGGSVSTLTIQRTQQEDSAVYLCASSASGGAVEQYFGPGTRLTVT.

This clone was picked up one time. The chain couples TRBV4-3 to TRBJ2-5, with 10 nucleotides matching TRBD2. The germline V gene has CDR1 LGHNA and CDR2 YSLEER. V shed 3 bases and J 4 bases; nucleotides not matched to a gene: 5. The CDR3 runs 15 residues. DNA of the CDR3: TGCGCCAGCAGCCATGTAGCGGGGGGCCGAGAGACCCAGTACTTC. This translates into CASSHVAGGRETQYF.

V and J are TRBV5-1 and TRBJ1-1; D ambiguous. The CDR3 is made up of 14 amino acids. Germline V gives CDR1 SGHRS, CDR2 YFSETQ. V shed 2 bases and J shed 0 bases, with 8 bases lying between them. CDR3 protein: CASSFGYVNTEAFF. The CDR3, as DNA: TGCGCCAGCAGCTTTGGGTATGTGAACACTGAAGCTTTCTTT. The complete variable domain, with remaining parts taken from reference TRBV5-1 and TRBJ1-1, reads KAGVTQTPRYLIKTRGQQVTLSCSPISGHRSVSWYQQTPGQGLQFLFEYFSETQRNKGNFPGRFSGRQFSNSRSEMNVSTLELGDSALYLCASSFGYVNTEAFFGQGTRLTVV.

This clone was counted only a few times. The V gene is TRBV7-2, the J gene TRBJ1-2, with a tentative D call TRBD1 (5 bases). Germline CDR1 reads SGHTA; CDR2 reads FQGNSA. The CDR3 loop spans 15 amino acids. With 4 bases removed from V and 2 bases from J, the gap between germline ends came to 14 bases. CDR3 DNA sequence: TGTGCCAGCAGCTCACCCGACCGGGGGAACTATGGCTACACCTTC. It is translated as CASSSPDRGNYGYTF.

This clone showed up just a few times. The chain joins TRBV18 to TRBJ2-1; D might be TRBD1 (5 bases). Deletions cut 0 bases from V and 8 bases from J, with 11 bases between. The length of the CDR3 is 14 residues. The V gene's germline CDR1 is KGHSH and CDR2 LQKENI. The CDR3 here is CASSPPGRAHEQFF. The DNA for the CDR3 is TGTGCCAGCTCACCACCCGGCAGGGCCCATGAGCAGTTCTTC. Using reference TRBV18 and TRBJ2-1 for the parts outside the CDR3, the full variable domain is NAGVMQNPRHLVRRRGQEARLRCSPMKGHSHVYWYRQLPEEGLKFMVYLQKENIIDESGMPKERFSAEFPKEGPSILRIQQVVRGDSAAYFCASSPPGRAHEQFFGPGTRLTVL.

For the CDR3, the DNA is TGCAGCGTTGAATTGGTAGCGGGGGTTCAAGAGACCCAGTACTTC. This sequence encodes CSVELVAGVQETQYF. The chain is built from TRBV29-1 and TRBJ2-5; 9 bases are shared with TRBD2. CDR1 SQVTM and CDR2 ANQGSEA come from the germline V gene. V dropped 2 bases and J dropped 2; count of bases not matched to a gene: 6. The CDR3 runs to 15 residues.

The CDR3 DNA reads as TGTGCCAGCAGGGAGCGCAGGGCGGGCGGGGAGCTGTTTTTT. It translates to CASRERRAGGELFF. V gene TRBV27 combines with J gene TRBJ2-2, with D possibly being TRBD1 or TRBD2 (5 bases each). The germline gives CDR1 MNHEY, CDR2 SMNVEV (reference sequence). Trimming cost V 6 bases and J 7 bases, with 15 bases left between them. The CDR3 spans 14 residues.

The chain joins TRBV29-1 to TRBJ1-4, with 9 bases fitting TRBD1. This CDR3 has 14 residues. Germline V gene data show CDR1 as SQVTM and CDR2 as ANQGSEA. Unmatched junction bases numbered 8, after V lost 4 bases and J lost 8 bases. The CDR3 is CSVVVGQGGEKLFF. CDR3 coding DNA: TGCAGCGTTGTGGTGGGACAGGGAGGAGAAAAACTGTTTTTT.

The rearrangement links TRBV29-1 to TRBJ1-1, with D possibly matching TRBD1 (5 bases). Per the germline V gene, CDR1 is SQVTM and CDR2 is ANQGSEA. This CDR3 comprises 12 residues. V dropped 6 bases and J dropped 5 bases, with 13 bases sitting between them. The CDR3 DNA reads as TGCAGCGTCGGAAGGGGAGGGACTGAAGCTTTCTTT. This gives the protein CSVGRGGTEAFF.

This chain joins TRBV7-9 and TRBJ1-5; perhaps TRBD1 as D (5 bases). Between the trimmed V and J ends, which lost 5 bases and 6 bases, there was a span of 11 bases. The germline V gene has CDR1 SEHNR and CDR2 FQNEAQ (reference sequence). The CDR3 contains 13 residues. This chain's CDR3 is CASSPRRGQPQHF. The CDR3 coding sequence is TGTGCCAGCAGCCCCCGTAGGGGTCAGCCCCAGCATTTT.